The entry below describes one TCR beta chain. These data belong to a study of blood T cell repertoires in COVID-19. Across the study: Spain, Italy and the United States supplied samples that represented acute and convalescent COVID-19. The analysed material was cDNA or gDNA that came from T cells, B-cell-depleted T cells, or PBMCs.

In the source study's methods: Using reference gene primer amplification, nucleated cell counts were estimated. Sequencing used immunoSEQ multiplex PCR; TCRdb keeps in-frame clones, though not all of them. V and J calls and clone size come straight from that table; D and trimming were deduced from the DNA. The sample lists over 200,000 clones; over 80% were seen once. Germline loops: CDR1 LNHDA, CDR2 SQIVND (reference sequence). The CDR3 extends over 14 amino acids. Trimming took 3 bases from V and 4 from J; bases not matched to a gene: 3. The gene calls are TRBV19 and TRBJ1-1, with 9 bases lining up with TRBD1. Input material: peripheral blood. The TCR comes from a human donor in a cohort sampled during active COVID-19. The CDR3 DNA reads TGTGCCAGTAGTATGGGGACAGGGCTCACTGAAGCTTTCTTT. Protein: CASSMGTGLTEAFF.